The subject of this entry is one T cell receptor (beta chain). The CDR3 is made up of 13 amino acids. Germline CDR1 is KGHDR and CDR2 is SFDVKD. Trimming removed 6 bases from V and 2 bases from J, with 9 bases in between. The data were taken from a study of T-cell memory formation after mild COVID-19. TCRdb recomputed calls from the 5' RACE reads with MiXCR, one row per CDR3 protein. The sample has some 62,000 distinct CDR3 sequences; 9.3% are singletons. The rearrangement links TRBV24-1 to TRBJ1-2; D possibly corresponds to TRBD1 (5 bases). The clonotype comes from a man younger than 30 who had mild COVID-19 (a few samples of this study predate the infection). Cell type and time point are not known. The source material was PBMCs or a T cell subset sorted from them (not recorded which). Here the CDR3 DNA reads TGTGCCACCAGTCGGGGGACGAACTATGGCTACACCTTC. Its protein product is CATSRGTNYGYTF.